This T cell receptor (beta chain) was observed in a study of brain T cells in children with intractable seizures. This CDR3 has 14 amino acids. V lost 5 bases to trimming and J lost 0 bases, with 7 bases between them. The germline V gene has CDR1 SNHLY and CDR2 FYNNEI. With regard to this clone: No antigen is known for it.

Study conclusions and caveats: Patients' HCMV serostatus was unknown; virus specificity rests on CDR3 similarity alone. Pre- and post-surgery blood differed in depth, so pre-surgery absences may be undersampling.

Surgery cases with the highest brain T cell transcript signatures were chosen for sequencing. Patients received at least one anti-epileptic drug before surgery. Profiled with immunoSEQ multiplex PCR; TCRdb holds only in-frame clones, not every one. This table has more than 40,000 clones, around 90% appearing once. The material was peripheral blood, obtained at surgery. This TCR was recovered from a girl under 10 years old with tuberous sclerosis and intractable seizures. The J gene is TRBJ1-4, the V gene TRBV2; D gene uncertain. CDR3 bases: TGTGCCAGCAGTTACCTTGCAACTAATGAAAAACTGTTTTTT. Translating it yields CASSYLATNEKLFF. The full variable domain, completed using reference TRBV2 and TRBJ1-4, is EPEVTQTPSHQVTQMGQEVILRCVPISNHLYFYWYRQILGQKVEFLVSFYNNEISEKSEIFDDQFSVERPDGSNFTLKIRSTKLEDSAMYFCASSYLATNEKLFFGSGTQLSVL.